Presented here are 24 T cell receptor beta chains from one specimen sequenced in a study of shared clonotypes between healthy human individuals. The protocol was immunoSEQ multiplex PCR, while the TCRdb copy is restricted to in-frame clones and leaves out a portion. The table includes about 380,000 clones, approximately 97% detected once. The sequencing input was memory CD8+ T cells sorted from blood. As for subset: CD45RO+ cells pooled with CCR7-negative TemRA cells. These receptors were collected from a man aged 25 to 40 in good health.

This sequence joins TRBV6-4 and TRBJ2-3; TRBD2 matches 10 bases. The germline gives CDR1 MRHNA, CDR2 SNTAGT. This CDR3 comprises 17 residues. The ends lost 2 bases at V and 0 bases at J; junction bases unmatched: 5. The CDR3 is CASSDQTSGISTDTQYF. CDR3 DNA: TGTGCCAGCAGTGACCAAACTAGCGGGATTAGCACAGATACGCAGTATTTT.

Worth noting for this clone: Germline is not matched at one junction end, which may reflect a read error. CDR3 region: CASSLSWDTEAFF. As DNA, the CDR3 is TGTGCTAGCAGCTTGTCTTGGGACACTGAAGCTTTCTTT. V gene TRBV7-7 combines with J gene TRBJ1-1; D is uncertain. The CDR3 consists of 13 residues. Germline V gives CDR1 SSHAT, CDR2 FNYEAQ (reference sequence).

The chain joins TRBV27 to TRBJ2-7; 7 bases line up with TRBD2. Losses at the gene ends were 2 bases for V and 2 bases for J; bases not matched to a gene: 6. The germline V gene encodes CDR1 MNHEY and CDR2 SMNVEV (reference sequence). CDR3 size: 15 residues. In DNA form, the CDR3 reads TGTGCCAGCAGTTTAGAGGCGGGGGAGACCTACGAGCAGTACTTC. Its protein is CASSLEAGETYEQYF.

V is TRBV2 and J is TRBJ1-1, with D unclear. V lost 5 bases, J lost 0 bases, and 13 bases lay in between. The germline CDR1 and CDR2 sequences are SNHLY and FYNNEI. The CDR3 consists of 15 residues. This CDR3 is CASSSSRAMNTEAFF. The CDR3 DNA sequence: TGTGCCAGCAGTTCCTCGAGGGCCATGAACACTGAAGCTTTCTTT. Together with reference TRBV2 and TRBJ1-1, the CDR3 gives the full variable domain: EPEVTQTPSHQVTQMGQEVILRCVPISNHLYFYWYRQILGQKVEFLVSFYNNEISEKSEIFDDQFSVERPDGSNFTLKIRSTKLEDSAMYFCASSSSRAMNTEAFFGQGTRLTVV.

The chain recombines TRBV28 with TRBJ2-7, with D hard to call. Trimming took off 0 bases at V and 3 bases at J, with 9 bases between the two ends. The CDR3 covers 14 residues. Per the germline V gene, CDR1 is MDHEN and CDR2 is SYDVKM. The CDR3 sequence is CASSLWSRVYEQYF. CDR3 DNA: TGTGCCAGCAGTTTATGGTCACGGGTCTACGAGCAGTACTTC. The complete variable domain, with remaining parts taken from reference TRBV28 and TRBJ2-7, reads DVKVTQSSRYLVKRTGEKVFLECVQDMDHENMFWYRQDPGLGLRLIYFSYDVKMKEKGDIPEGYSVSREKKERFSLILESASTNQTSMYLCASSLWSRVYEQYFGPGTRLTVT.

The rearrangement links TRBV28 to TRBJ2-5, with 16 bases identical to TRBD2. This CDR3 spans 18 amino acids. V shed 9 bases and J 6 bases; nucleotides not matched to a gene: 16. CDR1 MDHEN and CDR2 SYDVKM come from the germline V gene. Here the CDR3 DNA reads TGTGCCAGTCCTCCGGGACTAGCGGGAGGGCTGACTTCAAAGACCCAGTACTTC. Translating gives CASPPGLAGGLTSKTQYF.

The J gene is TRBJ2-1, the V gene TRBV19; 7 bases are a match to TRBD2. This CDR3 region has 15 residues. V was pared by 1 base and J by 5 bases, with 5 bases of the junction left unmatched. Germline lookup yields CDR1 LNHDA and CDR2 SQIVND (reference sequence). The CDR3 region has the DNA TGTGCCAGTAGTATAGCGGGAGGTGTCAACAATGAGCAGTTCTTC. It codes for CASSIAGGVNNEQFF.

This chain links TRBV19 with TRBJ2-3; TRBD2 agrees at 11 bases. The V and J ends lost 4 bases and 0 bases, in that order; junction bases with no gene match: 6. Germline CDR1 and CDR2: LNHDA and SQIVND (reference sequence). The CDR3 is made up of 17 amino acids. CDR3 in DNA: TGTGCCAGTAGTAGGGGACTAGCGGTTACTAGCACAGATACGCAGTATTTT. Its translation: CASSRGLAVTSTDTQYF.

This rearrangement joins TRBV19 to TRBJ2-7, with a weak D call TRBD1 (5 bases). In germline, CDR1 is LNHDA, CDR2 SQIVND (reference sequence). V gave up 3 bases and J gave up 3 bases, with 9 bases separating them. CDR3 length equals 13 residues. Here the CDR3 reads CASSIATDYEQYF. In nucleotides, the CDR3 is TGTGCCAGTAGTATTGCGACAGACTACGAGCAGTACTTC. The entire variable domain, with the rest obtained from reference TRBV19 and TRBJ2-7, is as follows: DGGITQSPKYLFRKEGQNVTLSCEQNLNHDAMYWYRQDPGQGLRLIYYSQIVNDFQKGDIAEGYSVSREKKESFPLTVTSAQKNPTAFYLCASSIATDYEQYFGPGTRLTVT.

The chain is built from TRBV2 and TRBJ1-5; 7 bases are a match to TRBD1. CDR3 length: 15 residues. Germline loops: CDR1 SNHLY, CDR2 FYNNEI. V lost 7 bases, J lost 0 bases, and 6 bases stayed unmatched. The CDR3: CASMRGLSSNQPQHF. The CDR3 bases are TGTGCCAGCATGAGGGGGCTAAGTAGCAATCAGCCCCAGCATTTT.

Remarks on this clone: The identical CDR3 is also encoded by other nucleotide sequences in the sample. This sequence joins TRBV5-1 and TRBJ2-5, with D hard to call. In germline, CDR1 is SGHRS, CDR2 YFSETQ. The V end lost 0 bases, the J end lost 5 bases, and 5 bases lay between the germline ends. CDR3 length: 12 residues. CDR3 protein: CASSLEGETQYF. The DNA for the CDR3 is TGCGCCAGCAGCTTGGAGGGCGAGACCCAGTACTTC.

The chain has TRBV27 and TRBJ2-7, with TRBD2 identical over 11 bases. V was pared by 3 bases and J by 2 bases, with 0 bases of the junction left unmatched. Germline V CDR1 and CDR2: MNHEY, SMNVEV (reference sequence). The CDR3 contains 14 residues. The CDR3 region is CASSLGLAAYEQYF. The CDR3 region has the DNA TGTGCCAGCAGTTTGGGACTAGCGGCCTACGAGCAGTACTTC.

This clone was recorded only once. The chain has TRBV4-2 and TRBJ2-1, with TRBD1 matching over 8 bases. Germline V gene lookup returns CDR1 LGHNA and CDR2 YNFKEQ. Trimming at V came to 3 bases and at J to 0 bases, leaving 1 base not matched to a gene. This CDR3 contains 15 residues. Here the CDR3 reads CASSHDRGSYNEQFF. CDR3 nucleotides: TGTGCCAGCAGCCACGACAGGGGCTCCTACAATGAGCAGTTCTTC.

The chain combines TRBV4-1 with TRBJ2-1, with 9 bases matching TRBD2. CDR1 is MGHRA, CDR2 YSYEKL, per germline. CDR3 length: 16 residues. J was trimmed by 0 bases and V by 3 bases; bases with no gene match: 3. The CDR3 DNA is TGCGCCAGCAGCCAGCATAGCGGGAGCTCCTACAATGAGCAGTTCTTC. Its translation: CASSQHSGSSYNEQFF.

The J gene is TRBJ1-2, the V gene TRBV5-1; 8 bases fit TRBD1. Germline values: CDR1 SGHRS, CDR2 YFSETQ. The ends lost 1 base at V and 10 bases at J; junction bases unmatched: 3. The CDR3 loop spans 12 amino acids. CDR3 sequence (DNA): TGCGCCAGCAGCTTGTCACAGGGGGACTACACCTTC. Its translation: CASSLSQGDYTF.

This rearrangement joins TRBV9 to TRBJ2-2; TRBD1 is a possible D gene (6 bases). Trimming removed 2 bases at V and 4 bases at J, with 9 bases between. The germline CDR1 and CDR2 sequences are SGDLS and YYNGEE. The CDR3 has 14 amino acids. CDR3 sequence reads: CASSVPDSTGELFF. In nucleotides, the CDR3 is TGTGCCAGCAGCGTTCCGGACAGCACCGGGGAGCTGTTTTTT.

The genes are TRBV2 and TRBJ1-1; tentatively, D is TRBD1 (6 bases). The CDR3 is 13 residues long. V lost 7 bases, J lost 1 base, and 10 bases lay in between. Germline values: CDR1 SNHLY, CDR2 FYNNEI. This CDR3 is CASIRGTNTEAFF. CDR3 DNA: TGTGCCAGCATCAGGGGCACGAACACTGAAGCTTTCTTT.

The rearrangement links TRBV6-1 to TRBJ2-2; D unresolved. The CDR3 extends over 18 amino acids. CDR1 is MNHNS and CDR2 is SASEGT in the germline V gene. V lost 2 bases and J lost 0, with 16 bases in between. CDR3 amino acids: CASSEYPLGTANTGELFF. Written as DNA, the CDR3 is TGTGCCAGCAGTGAATATCCCCTGGGCACGGCGAACACCGGGGAGCTGTTTTTT.

The chain uses TRBV5-4 and TRBJ1-1; TRBD1 is a possible D gene (6 bases). This CDR3 is 14 amino acids long. Between the trimmed V and J ends, which lost 4 bases and 6 bases, there was a span of 16 bases. CDR1 SGHNT and CDR2 YYREEE come from the germline V gene (reference sequence). The CDR3 loop reads CASSTEQGKAEAFF. CDR3 DNA sequence: TGTGCCAGCAGCACAGAGCAGGGGAAGGCTGAAGCTTTCTTT.

The chain employs TRBV6-1 and TRBJ2-7, with 11 nucleotides matching TRBD1. Germline V gives CDR1 MNHNS, CDR2 SASEGT. V lost 5 bases and J lost 4; bases outside the gene matches: 4. This CDR3 region has 14 residues. The CDR3 reads CASSRDRGSYEQYF. The CDR3 region has the DNA TGTGCCAGCAGTCGGGACAGGGGGTCGTACGAGCAGTACTTC.

This clone was picked up one time. A read error may account for a junction end that differs from germline. The DNA for the CDR3 is TGTGCCAGCAGCTCGACGACAGGGGGCCTCTTCTTC. Amino acids: CASSSTTGGLFF. The gene calls are TRBV7-9 and TRBJ2-4; 10 nucleotides match TRBD1. Per germline, CDR1 SEHNR and CDR2 FQNEAQ (reference sequence). This CDR3 comprises 12 residues. The full variable domain, its missing parts supplied by reference TRBV7-9 and TRBJ2-4, is DTGVSQNPRHKITKRGQNVTFRCDPISEHNRLYWYRQTLGQGPEFLTYFQNEAQLEKSRLLSDRFSAERPKGSFSTLEIQRTEQGDSAMYLCASSSTTGGLFFGAGTRLSVL.

The count of this clone is one. The genes are TRBV5-1 and TRBJ2-7; D may match TRBD1 or TRBD2 (5 bases each). Germline values: CDR1 SGHRS, CDR2 YFSETQ. Trimming left V 5 bases short and J 3 bases short, with 15 bases between. The CDR3 is 14 residues long. CDR3: CASRVGTQYYEQYF. The CDR3 DNA sequence: TGCGCCAGCAGGGTTGGGACGCAGTACTACGAGCAGTACTTC.

The chain carries TRBV6-5 and TRBJ2-7, with D possibly TRBD2 on 5 matching bases. Germline V gene sequence: CDR1 MNHEY, CDR2 SVGAGI. CDR3 length: 14 residues. V was pared by 7 bases and J by 0 bases, with 13 bases between. CDR3 sequence: CASTPRGFSYEQYF. DNA for the CDR3: TGTGCCAGCACTCCCCGGGGTTTCTCCTACGAGCAGTACTTC.

With respect to this clone: This specimen includes other DNA sequences encoding the same CDR3. The chain combines TRBV9 with TRBJ2-3; D remains unclear. In germline, CDR1 is SGDLS, CDR2 YYNGEE. V dropped 0 bases and J dropped 3 bases, with 8 bases sitting between them. CDR3 length: 14 amino acids. For the CDR3, the DNA is TGTGCCAGCAGCGTAGCTCAAGGGACAGATACGCAGTATTTT. Protein sequence: CASSVAQGTDTQYF.